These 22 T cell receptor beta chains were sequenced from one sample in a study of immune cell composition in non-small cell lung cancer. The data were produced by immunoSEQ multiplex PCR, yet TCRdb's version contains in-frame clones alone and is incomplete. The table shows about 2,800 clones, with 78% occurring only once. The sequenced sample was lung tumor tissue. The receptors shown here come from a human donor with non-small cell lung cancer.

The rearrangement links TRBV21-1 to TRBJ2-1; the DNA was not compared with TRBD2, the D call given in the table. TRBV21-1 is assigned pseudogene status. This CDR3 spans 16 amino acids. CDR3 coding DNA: TGTGCCAGCAGCTTATGGGGACTAGTCGTTCTCCATGAGCAGTTCTTC. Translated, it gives CASSLWGLVVLHEQFF.

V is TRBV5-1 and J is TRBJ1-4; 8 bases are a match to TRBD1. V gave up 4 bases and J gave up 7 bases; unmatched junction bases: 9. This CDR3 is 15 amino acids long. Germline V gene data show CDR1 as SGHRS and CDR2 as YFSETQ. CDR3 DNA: TGCGCCAGCAGCACCACAGGGGGTAGCGGTGAAAAACTGTTTTTT. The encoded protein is CASSTTGGSGEKLFF. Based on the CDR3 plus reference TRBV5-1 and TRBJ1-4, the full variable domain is KAGVTQTPRYLIKTRGQQVTLSCSPISGHRSVSWYQQTPGQGLQFLFEYFSETQRNKGNFPGRFSGRQFSNSRSEMNVSTLELGDSALYLCASSTTGGSGEKLFFGSGTQLSVL.

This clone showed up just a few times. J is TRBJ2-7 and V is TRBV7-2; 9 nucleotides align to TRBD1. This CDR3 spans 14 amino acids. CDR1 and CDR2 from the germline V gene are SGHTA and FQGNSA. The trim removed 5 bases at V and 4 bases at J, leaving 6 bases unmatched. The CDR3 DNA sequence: TGTGCCAGCAGCCCGGGACAGGGCGGTTACGAGCAGTACTTC. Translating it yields CASSPGQGGYEQYF. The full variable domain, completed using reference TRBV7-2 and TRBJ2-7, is GAGVSQSPSNKVTEKGKDVELRCDPISGHTALYWYRQSLGQGLEFLIYFQGNSAPDKSGLPSDRFSAERTGGSVSTLTIQRTQQEDSAVYLCASSPGQGGYEQYFGPGTRLTVT.

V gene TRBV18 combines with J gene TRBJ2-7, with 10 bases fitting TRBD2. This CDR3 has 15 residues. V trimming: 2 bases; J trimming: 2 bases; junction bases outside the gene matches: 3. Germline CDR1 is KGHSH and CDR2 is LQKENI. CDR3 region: CASSPEAGGPYEQYF. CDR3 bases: TGTGCCAGCTCACCAGAAGCGGGAGGGCCCTACGAGCAGTACTTC.

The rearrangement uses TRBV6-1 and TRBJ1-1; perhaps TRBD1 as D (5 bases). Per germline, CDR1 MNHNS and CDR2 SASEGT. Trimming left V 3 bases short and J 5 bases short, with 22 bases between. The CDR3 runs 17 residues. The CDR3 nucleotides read TGTGCCAGCAGTGATTTTCAATGGGCGGGGGTTTGGACTGAAGCTTTCTTT. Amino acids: CASSDFQWAGVWTEAFF.

CDR3 residues: CASSIHGAASTDTQYF. The CDR3 DNA sequence: TGTGCCAGTAGTATCCATGGGGCAGCTAGCACAGATACGCAGTATTTT. The chain is built from TRBV19 and TRBJ2-3; possible D gene TRBD1, 5 bases. V lost 3 bases and J 0 bases, leaving 13 bases between the germline ends. The V gene's germline CDR1 is LNHDA and CDR2 SQIVND (reference sequence). The CDR3 is 16 residues long.

The CDR3 loop is CASSWGSGTYNEQFF. The CDR3, as DNA: TGTGCCAGCAGTTGGGGGAGCGGGACGTACAATGAGCAGTTCTTC. The chain has TRBV28 and TRBJ2-1, with 7 bases lining up with TRBD2. V gave up 4 bases and J gave up 4 bases; unmatched junction bases: 7. The CDR3 covers 15 residues. Germline V gives CDR1 MDHEN, CDR2 SYDVKM. Drawing the rest from reference TRBV28 and TRBJ2-1, the complete variable domain is DVKVTQSSRYLVKRTGEKVFLECVQDMDHENMFWYRQDPGLGLRLIYFSYDVKMKEKGDIPEGYSVSREKKERFSLILESASTNQTSMYLCASSWGSGTYNEQFFGPGTRLTVL.

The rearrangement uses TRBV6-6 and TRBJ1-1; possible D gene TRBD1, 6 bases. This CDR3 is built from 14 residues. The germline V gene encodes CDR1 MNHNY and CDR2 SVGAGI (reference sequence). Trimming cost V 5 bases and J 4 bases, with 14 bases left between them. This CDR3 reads CASSPRGAGTEAFF. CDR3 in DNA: TGTGCCAGCAGTCCCCGGGGGGCGGGCACTGAAGCTTTCTTT.

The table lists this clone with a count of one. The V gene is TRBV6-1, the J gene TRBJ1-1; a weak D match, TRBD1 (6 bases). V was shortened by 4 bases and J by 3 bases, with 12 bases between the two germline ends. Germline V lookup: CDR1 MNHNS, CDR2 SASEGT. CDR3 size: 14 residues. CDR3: CASSGTATHTEAFF. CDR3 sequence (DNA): TGTGCCAGCAGTGGGACAGCTACTCACACTGAAGCTTTCTTT.

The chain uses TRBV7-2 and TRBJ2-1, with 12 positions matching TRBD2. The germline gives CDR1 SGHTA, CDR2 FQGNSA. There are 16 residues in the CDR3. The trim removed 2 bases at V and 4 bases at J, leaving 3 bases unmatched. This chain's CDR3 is CASSLRGLAGYNEQFF. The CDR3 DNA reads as TGTGCCAGCAGCTTAAGAGGACTAGCGGGGTACAATGAGCAGTTCTTC. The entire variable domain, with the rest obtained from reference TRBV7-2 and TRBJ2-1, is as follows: GAGVSQSPSNKVTEKGKDVELRCDPISGHTALYWYRQSLGQGLEFLIYFQGNSAPDKSGLPSDRFSAERTGGSVSTLTIQRTQQEDSAVYLCASSLRGLAGYNEQFFGPGTRLTVL.

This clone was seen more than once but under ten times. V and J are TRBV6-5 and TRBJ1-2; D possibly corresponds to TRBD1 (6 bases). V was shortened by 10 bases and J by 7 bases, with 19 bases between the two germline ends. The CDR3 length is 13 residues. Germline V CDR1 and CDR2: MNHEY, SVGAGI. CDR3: CATVVQGEGGYTF. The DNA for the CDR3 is TGTGCCACCGTGGTACAGGGAGAGGGTGGCTACACCTTC.

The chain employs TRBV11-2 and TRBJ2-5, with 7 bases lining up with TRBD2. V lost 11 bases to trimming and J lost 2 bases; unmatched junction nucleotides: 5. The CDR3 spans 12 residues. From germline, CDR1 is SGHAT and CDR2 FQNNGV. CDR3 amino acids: CAGERGQETQYF. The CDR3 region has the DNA TGTGCCGGAGAGCGGGGACAAGAGACCCAGTACTTC.

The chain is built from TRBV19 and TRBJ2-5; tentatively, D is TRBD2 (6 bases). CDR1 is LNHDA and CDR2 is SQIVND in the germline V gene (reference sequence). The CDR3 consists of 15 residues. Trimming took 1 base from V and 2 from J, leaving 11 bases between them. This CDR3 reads CASSIARDGQETQYF. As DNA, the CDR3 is TGTGCCAGTAGTATAGCGCGGGATGGGCAAGAGACCCAGTACTTC.

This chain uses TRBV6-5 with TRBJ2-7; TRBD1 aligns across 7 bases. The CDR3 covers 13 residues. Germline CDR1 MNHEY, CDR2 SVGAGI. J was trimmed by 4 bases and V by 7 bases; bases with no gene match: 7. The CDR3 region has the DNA TGTGCCAGCAACCCGGGACAGTCTTACGAGCAGTACTTC. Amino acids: CASNPGQSYEQYF.

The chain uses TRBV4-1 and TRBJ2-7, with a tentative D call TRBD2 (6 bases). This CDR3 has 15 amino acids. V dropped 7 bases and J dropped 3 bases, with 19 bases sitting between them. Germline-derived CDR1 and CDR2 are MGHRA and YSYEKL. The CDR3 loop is CASTPRLASIYEQYF. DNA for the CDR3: TGCGCCAGCACCCCGAGGCTAGCGAGCATCTACGAGCAGTACTTC.

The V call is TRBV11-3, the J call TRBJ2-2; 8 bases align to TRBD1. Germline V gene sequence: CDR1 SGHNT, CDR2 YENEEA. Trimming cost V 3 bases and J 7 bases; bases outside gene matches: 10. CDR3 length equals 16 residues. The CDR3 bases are TGTGCCAGCAGCTTGGCTGATTTGGGACAGGTCGGGGAGCTGTTTTTT. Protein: CASSLADLGQVGELFF.

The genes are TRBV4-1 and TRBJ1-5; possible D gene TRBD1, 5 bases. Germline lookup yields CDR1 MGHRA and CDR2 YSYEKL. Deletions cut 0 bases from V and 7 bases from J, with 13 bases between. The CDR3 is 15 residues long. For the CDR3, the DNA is TGCGCCAGCAGCCAAGATGGAGGGGCAGGGCAGCCCCAGCATTTT. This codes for CASSQDGGAGQPQHF.

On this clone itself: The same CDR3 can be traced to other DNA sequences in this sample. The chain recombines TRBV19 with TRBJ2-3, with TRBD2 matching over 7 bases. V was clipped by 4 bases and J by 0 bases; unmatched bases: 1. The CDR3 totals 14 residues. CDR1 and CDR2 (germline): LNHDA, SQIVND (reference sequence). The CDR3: CASSRGGSTDTQYF. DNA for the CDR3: TGTGCCAGTAGTAGGGGGGGAAGCACAGATACGCAGTATTTT.

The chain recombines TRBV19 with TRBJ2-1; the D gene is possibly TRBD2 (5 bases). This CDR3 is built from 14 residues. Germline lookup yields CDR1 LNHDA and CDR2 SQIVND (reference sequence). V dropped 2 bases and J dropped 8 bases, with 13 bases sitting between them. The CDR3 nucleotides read TGTGCCAGTAGTATAAATCGAGGGTCCGATGAGCAGTTCTTC. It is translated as CASSINRGSDEQFF. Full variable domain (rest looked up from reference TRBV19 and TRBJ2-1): DGGITQSPKYLFRKEGQNVTLSCEQNLNHDAMYWYRQDPGQGLRLIYYSQIVNDFQKGDIAEGYSVSREKKESFPLTVTSAQKNPTAFYLCASSINRGSDEQFFGPGTRLTVL.

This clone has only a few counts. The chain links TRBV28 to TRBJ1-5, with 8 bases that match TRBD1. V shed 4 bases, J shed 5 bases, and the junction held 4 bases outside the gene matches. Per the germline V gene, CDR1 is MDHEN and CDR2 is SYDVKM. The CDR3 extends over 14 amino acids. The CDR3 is CASSWGQEYQPQHF. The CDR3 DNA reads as TGTGCCAGCAGTTGGGGACAGGAATATCAGCCCCAGCATTTT.

CDR3 nucleotides: TGTGCCAGCAGTTTACAGGGGGCTAATGAGCAGTTCTTC. It translates to CASSLQGANEQFF. J is TRBJ2-1 and V is TRBV27; 8 positions agree with TRBD1. The CDR3 sequence is 13 residues long. Trimming at V came to 2 bases and at J to 7 bases, leaving 1 base not matched to a gene. From germline, CDR1 is MNHEY and CDR2 SMNVEV (reference sequence).

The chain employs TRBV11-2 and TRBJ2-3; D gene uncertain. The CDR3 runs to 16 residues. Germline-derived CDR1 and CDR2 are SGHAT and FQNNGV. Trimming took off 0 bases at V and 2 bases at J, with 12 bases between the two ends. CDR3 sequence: CASSLDRGLPTDTQYF. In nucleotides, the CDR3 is TGTGCCAGCAGCTTAGACCGCGGCCTCCCCACAGATACGCAGTATTTT.